Below, 11 T cell receptor beta chains from the same sample are listed, as sequenced in a study of blood T cell repertoires in COVID-19. Clones were read by immunoSEQ multiplex PCR, and TCRdb kept only the in-frame ones, dropping some. Of approximately 480,000 clones in the sample, about 91% are singletons; the top ten hold about 0.91%. Specimen: peripheral blood. These receptors originate from a man aged 18 to 30 with COVID-19, enrolled during active disease.

In this sample, this clone turned up once. J is TRBJ1-2 and V is TRBV18; TRBD1 is a possible D gene (5 bases). The CDR3 runs to 17 residues. V was cut by 2 bases and J by 0 bases, with 16 bases left in between. Germline CDR1 KGHSH, CDR2 LQKENI. CDR3 DNA sequence: TGTGCCAGCTCACCAAGGAGACAGATAGACCCTAACTATGGCTACACCTTC. It codes for CASSPRRQIDPNYGYTF.

The gene calls are TRBV28 and TRBJ2-5; possibly TRBD2 for D (5 bases). V shed 5 bases and J shed 3 bases, with 19 bases lying between them. The CDR3 covers 16 residues. Germline V gene sequence: CDR1 MDHEN, CDR2 SYDVKM. Written as DNA, the CDR3 is TGTGCCAGCAGTATTTCCGGGATTACGCTTAAAGAGACCCAGTACTTC. It is translated as CASSISGITLKETQYF.

J is TRBJ2-7 and V is TRBV29-1; possible D gene TRBD2, 6 bases. Between the trimmed V and J ends, which lost 6 bases and 6 bases, there was a span of 21 bases. The length of the CDR3 is 14 residues. CDR1 is SQVTM and CDR2 is ANQGSEA in the germline V gene. In nucleotides, the CDR3 is TGCAGCGTGGGAGCGGGTGGGGTAGGCAGCGAGCAGTACTTC. It is translated as CSVGAGGVGSEQYF.

In this sample, this clone turned up a few times. The rearrangement joins TRBV5-4 to TRBJ2-7, with 7 bases aligning to TRBD1. With V trimmed by 5 bases and J by 7 bases, 9 bases remained unmatched. Germline CDR1 SGHNT, CDR2 YYREEE (reference sequence). This CDR3 has 13 residues. The DNA of the CDR3 is TGTGCCAGCAGTCAACAGGGGACGGGAGAGCAGTACTTC. Translated, it gives CASSQQGTGEQYF.

The rearrangement joins TRBV5-8 to TRBJ2-3; TRBD1 might be the D (5 bases). Deletions cut 3 bases from V and 6 bases from J, with 23 bases between. CDR1 and CDR2 (germline): SGHTS, YDEGEE. The CDR3 runs to 17 residues. The CDR3 nucleotides are TGTGCCAGCAGCTCCCCTATAACAGGACGGGCAAGGGATACGCAGTATTTT. Encoded protein: CASSSPITGRARDTQYF.

The chain combines TRBV5-8 with TRBJ2-1; 7 bases are a match to TRBD1. This CDR3 has 16 amino acids. Unmatched junction bases numbered 8, after V lost 0 bases and J lost 5 bases. Germline loops: CDR1 SGHTS, CDR2 YDEGEE. CDR3 protein: CASSLAAQGNNNEQFF. Written as DNA, the CDR3 is TGTGCCAGCAGCTTGGCCGCACAGGGGAACAACAATGAGCAGTTCTTC.

The chain employs TRBV24-1 and TRBJ2-5; 7 bases line up with TRBD2. Germline CDR1 KGHDR, CDR2 SFDVKD. The CDR3 extends over 15 amino acids. The junction had 5 bases not matched to a gene; V was cut back by 0 bases and J by 5 bases. This CDR3 reads CATSDLVLGGETQYF. Here the CDR3 DNA reads TGTGCCACCAGTGATTTGGTCCTGGGAGGGGAGACCCAGTACTTC.

In nucleotides, the CDR3 is TGTGCCAGCGGCCGGGACACATACTACGAGCAGTACTTC. Protein sequence: CASGRDTYYEQYF. The chain uses TRBV6-5 and TRBJ2-7, with D possibly TRBD1 on 6 matching bases. Germline CDR1 reads MNHEY; CDR2 reads SVGAGI. Trimming shortened V by 8 bases and J by 3 bases, and 14 bases separated the two germline ends. The CDR3 sequence is 13 residues long.

The chain recombines TRBV27 with TRBJ2-2; 7 positions agree with TRBD2. The CDR3 loop spans 14 amino acids. The trim removed 2 bases at V and 5 bases at J, leaving 2 bases unmatched. CDR1 is MNHEY and CDR2 is SMNVEV in the germline V gene (reference sequence). The CDR3 DNA reads as TGTGCCAGCAGTTTAGCGGGGGAGACCGGGGAGCTGTTTTTT. The encoded protein is CASSLAGETGELFF.

The chain uses TRBV9 and TRBJ1-1, with D possibly being TRBD1 (5 bases). The germline V and J ends were trimmed by 0 bases and 6 bases, with 9 bases remaining between them. The CDR3 runs 13 residues. Germline CDR1 SGDLS, CDR2 YYNGEE. CDR3 protein: CASSVEGDAEAFF. In DNA, the CDR3 is TGTGCCAGCAGCGTAGAAGGGGATGCTGAAGCTTTCTTT.

This clone was observed a single time. The V and J genes are TRBV30 and TRBJ1-5, with D tentatively TRBD1 (5 bases). Trimming stripped 0 bases from V and 7 bases from J, with 10 bases between. The germline CDR1 and CDR2 sequences are GTSNPN and SVGIG (reference sequence). The CDR3 runs to 13 residues. The CDR3 sequence: CAWSVSGGQPQHF. The CDR3 DNA reads as TGTGCCTGGAGTGTATCGGGGGGACAGCCCCAGCATTTT.